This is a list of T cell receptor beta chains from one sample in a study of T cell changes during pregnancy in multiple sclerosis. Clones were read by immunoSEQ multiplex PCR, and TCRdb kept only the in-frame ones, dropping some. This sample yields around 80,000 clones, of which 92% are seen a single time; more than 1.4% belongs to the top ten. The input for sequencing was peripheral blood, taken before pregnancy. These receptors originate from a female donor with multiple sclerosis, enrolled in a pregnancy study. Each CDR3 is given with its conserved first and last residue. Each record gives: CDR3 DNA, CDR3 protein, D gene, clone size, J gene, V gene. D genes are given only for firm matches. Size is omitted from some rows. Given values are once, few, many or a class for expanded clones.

DNA: TGTGCCAGCCTAGGACAGGGGAATTCACCCCTCCACTTT
CDR3: CASLGQGNSPLHF
D: TRBD1
size: once
J: TRBJ1-6
V: TRBV5-4

DNA: TGTGCCAGCAGCGTCGGGAGCTATGGCTACACCTTC
CDR3: CASSVGSYGYTF
D: NA
size: NA
J: TRBJ1-2
V: TRBV7-4

DNA: TGTGCCTGGAGTCCAAGGGGGACAGGGAACACTGAAGCTTTCTTT
CDR3: CAWSPRGTGNTEAFF
D: TRBD1
size: once
J: TRBJ1-1
V: TRBV30

DNA: TGTGCCAGCAGCCAAGAAGGGGAGGATTCACCCCTCCACTTT
CDR3: CASSQEGEDSPLHF
D: NA
size: NA
J: TRBJ1-6
V: TRBV4-2

DNA: TGCGCCAGCAGCCAAGTGGAGTATAGCAATCAGCCCCAGCATTTT
CDR3: CASSQVEYSNQPQHF
D: NA
size: once
J: TRBJ1-5
V: TRBV4-1

DNA: TGTGCCAGCAGCGCTCCGGGACAGCCTAGCTCTGGGGCCAACGTCCTGACTTTC
CDR3: CASSAPGQPSSGANVLTF
D: TRBD1
size: NA
J: TRBJ2-6
V: TRBV5-6

DNA: TGTGCCAGCAGTTTATGGGCAGCCTCTAACTATGGCTACACCTTC
CDR3: CASSLWAASNYGYTF
D: NA
size: NA
J: TRBJ1-2
V: TRBV27

DNA: TGTGCCAGCAGCTTGGACGGCCTAGGTACTGGGGAGCTGTTTTTT
CDR3: CASSLDGLGTGELFF
D: NA
size: NA
J: TRBJ2-2
V: TRBV5-4

DNA: TGTGCCAGCAGCCCGCCGGACAGGGAGACAGATACGCAGTATTTT
CDR3: CASSPPDRETDTQYF
D: TRBD1
size: NA
J: TRBJ2-3
V: TRBV7-9

DNA: TGTGCCAGCAGCTTAGACAGGGATAGTTATCAGCCCCAGCATTTT
CDR3: CASSLDRDSYQPQHF
D: NA
size: NA
J: TRBJ1-5
V: TRBV7-2

DNA: TGTGCCAGCAGCGAAAGACAGGGGGCAACAGATACGCAGTATTTT
CDR3: CASSERQGATDTQYF
D: TRBD1
size: NA
J: TRBJ2-3
V: TRBV9

DNA: TGTGCCAGCGATCCAACTAGCGGGGCGCAGTATTTT
CDR3: CASDPTSGAQYF
D: TRBD2
size: NA
J: TRBJ2-3
V: TRBV6-1

DNA: TGTGCCAGCAGACAAGGAAAACAGTTGTCCTACAATGAGCAGTTCTTC
CDR3: CASRQGKQLSYNEQFF
D: NA
size: NA
J: TRBJ2-1
V: TRBV27

DNA: TGTGCCAGCAGTTACCGGGCAGGGGACGGTGGCTACACCTTC
CDR3: CASSYRAGDGGYTF
D: NA
size: NA
J: TRBJ1-2
V: TRBV6-5

DNA: TGTGCCAGCAAGGCGAGGGGGAGGAACACTGAAGCTTTCTTT
CDR3: CASKARGRNTEAFF
D: NA
size: NA
J: TRBJ1-1
V: TRBV6-5

DNA: TGTGCCAGCAGCTTAGCGCTAATCACGGGGGAATACGAGACCCAGTACTTC
CDR3: CASSLALITGEYETQYF
D: NA
size: NA
J: TRBJ2-5
V: TRBV7-9

DNA: TGTGCCAGCAGTTACGGGTCGGGATCCCACAATGAGCAGTTCTTC
CDR3: CASSYGSGSHNEQFF
D: NA
size: NA
J: TRBJ2-1
V: TRBV6-5

DNA: TGTGCCAGTAGTATAGATCGTGGCGAAAAACTGTTTTTT
CDR3: CASSIDRGEKLFF
D: NA
size: NA
J: TRBJ1-4
V: TRBV19

DNA: TGCGCCAGCAGCTTGCCGGGACAGTTTGAGGATGAGCAGTTCTTC
CDR3: CASSLPGQFEDEQFF
D: TRBD1
size: NA
J: TRBJ2-1
V: TRBV5-1

DNA: TGCGCCAGCAGCTTAGGGTTAGCGGGGGGCGTCCAAGAGACCCAGTACTTC
CDR3: CASSLGLAGGVQETQYF
D: TRBD2
size: NA
J: TRBJ2-5
V: TRBV5-1

DNA: TGTGCCAGCAGCTTAGTTCAGGTTTCAGATACGCAGTATTTT
CDR3: CASSLVQVSDTQYF
D: NA
size: NA
J: TRBJ2-3
V: TRBV7-9

DNA: TGTGCCAGCAGCCCGATAGGACACAGGGGGCGCGGGTATGGCTACACCTTC
CDR3: CASSPIGHRGRGYGYTF
D: TRBD1
size: few
J: TRBJ1-2
V: TRBV11-2

DNA: TGTGCCAGCAGCACCCGCGGGGGTTTTCGTGATACGCAGTATTTT
CDR3: CASSTRGGFRDTQYF
D: TRBD2
size: NA
J: TRBJ2-3
V: TRBV7-6